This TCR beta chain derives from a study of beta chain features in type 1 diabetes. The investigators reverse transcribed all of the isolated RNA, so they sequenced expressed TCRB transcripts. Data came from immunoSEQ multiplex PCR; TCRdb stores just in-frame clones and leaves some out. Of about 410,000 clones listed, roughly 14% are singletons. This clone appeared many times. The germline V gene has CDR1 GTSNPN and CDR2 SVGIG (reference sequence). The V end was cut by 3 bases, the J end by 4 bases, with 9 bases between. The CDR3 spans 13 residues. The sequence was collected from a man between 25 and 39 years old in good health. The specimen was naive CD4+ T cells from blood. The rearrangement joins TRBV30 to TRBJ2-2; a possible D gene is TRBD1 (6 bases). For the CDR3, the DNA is TGTGCCTGGAGCGGACAGCGCACCGGGGAGCTGTTTTTT. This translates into CAWSGQRTGELFF.